The TCR beta chain described here comes from a study of shared clonotypes between healthy human individuals. Study-level results: Generation probability values for non-shared clonotypes were lower than those for clonotypes shared by all four donors.

This clone was detected only once. Its antigen remains unknown. CDR1 and CDR2 (germline): MDHEN, SYDVKM. Trimming cost V 7 bases and J 3 bases; bases outside gene matches: 8. The CDR3 is 14 amino acids. Profiling relied on immunoSEQ multiplex PCR, and the TCRdb table lists in-frame clones only, not all of them. Among about 1.1 million clones listed, approximately 78% were seen once. The TCR comes from a man between 18 and 29 years old in good health. Some clones in this sample may be carry-over from other donors' samples. The sample was memory CD4+ T cells from PBMCs. Subset here: CD45RA-negative fraction. The chain employs TRBV28 and TRBJ1-2, with TRBD1 matching over 7 bases. The CDR3 loop is CASTLQGEYYGYTF. CDR3 nucleotide sequence: TGTGCCAGCACCCTCCAGGGGGAATACTATGGCTACACCTTC.